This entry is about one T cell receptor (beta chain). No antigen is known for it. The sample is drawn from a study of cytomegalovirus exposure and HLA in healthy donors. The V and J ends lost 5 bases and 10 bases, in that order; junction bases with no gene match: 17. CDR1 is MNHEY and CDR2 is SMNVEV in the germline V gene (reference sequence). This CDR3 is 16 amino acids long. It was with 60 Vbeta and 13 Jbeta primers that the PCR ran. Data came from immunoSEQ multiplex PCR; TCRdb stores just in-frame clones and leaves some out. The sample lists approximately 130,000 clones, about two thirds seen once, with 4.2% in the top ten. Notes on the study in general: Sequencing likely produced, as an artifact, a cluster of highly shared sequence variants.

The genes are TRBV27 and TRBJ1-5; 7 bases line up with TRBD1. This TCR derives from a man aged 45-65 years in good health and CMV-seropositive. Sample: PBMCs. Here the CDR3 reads CASSTKDRVIGEPQHF. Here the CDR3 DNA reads TGTGCCAGCAGTACCAAAGACAGGGTCATAGGGGAACCCCAGCATTTT.